This T cell receptor (beta chain) was captured by sequencing in a study of blood T cell repertoires in COVID-19. CDR1 SGHRS and CDR2 YFSETQ come from the germline V gene. Trimming shortened V by 3 bases and J by 4 bases, and 14 bases separated the two germline ends. This CDR3 comprises 14 residues. Here immunoSEQ multiplex PCR was the method, and the copy in TCRdb shows in-frame clones only, minus some. Counted here are approximately 300,000 clones, around 90% occurring once; the ten biggest clones make up over 3.5%. The origin of this receptor is a woman younger than 30 with acute COVID-19. Sequencing was done on a sample of PBMCs or T cells enriched from blood (not recorded which). The rearrangement joins TRBV5-1 to TRBJ2-7, with D perhaps matching TRBD2 (6 bases). CDR3 residues: CASSWGDQGYEQYF. The CDR3 nucleotides read TGCGCCAGCAGCTGGGGGGACCAAGGATACGAGCAGTACTTC. Looking up the rest from reference TRBV5-1 and TRBJ2-7 gives the full variable domain: KAGVTQTPRYLIKTRGQQVTLSCSPISGHRSVSWYQQTPGQGLQFLFEYFSETQRNKGNFPGRFSGRQFSNSRSEMNVSTLELGDSALYLCASSWGDQGYEQYFGPGTRLTVT.